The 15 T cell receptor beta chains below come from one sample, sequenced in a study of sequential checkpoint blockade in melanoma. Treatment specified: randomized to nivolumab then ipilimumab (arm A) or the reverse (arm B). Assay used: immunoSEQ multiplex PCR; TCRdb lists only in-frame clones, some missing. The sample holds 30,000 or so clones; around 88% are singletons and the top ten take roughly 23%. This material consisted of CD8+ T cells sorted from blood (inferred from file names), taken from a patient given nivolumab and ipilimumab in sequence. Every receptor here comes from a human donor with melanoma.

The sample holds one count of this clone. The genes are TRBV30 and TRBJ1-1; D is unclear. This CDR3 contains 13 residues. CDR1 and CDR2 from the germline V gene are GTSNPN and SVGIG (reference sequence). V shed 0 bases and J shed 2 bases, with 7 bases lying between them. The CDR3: CAWSVDINTEAFF. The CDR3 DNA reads TGTGCCTGGAGTGTTGACATCAACACTGAAGCTTTCTTT. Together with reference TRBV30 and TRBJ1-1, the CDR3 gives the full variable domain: SQTIHQWPATLVQPVGSPLSLECTVEGTSNPNLYWYRQAAGRGLQLLFYSVGIGQISSEVPQNLSASRPQDRQFILSSKKLLLSDSGFYLCAWSVDINTEAFFGQGTRLTVV.

The CDR3 DNA reads as TGTGCCAGCAGTTGGACTAGCGGGAGGGCCAGGGAGCAGTTCTTC. Amino acids: CASSWTSGRAREQFF. The chain employs TRBV6-5 and TRBJ2-1; 15 positions match TRBD2. The CDR3 sequence is 15 residues long. The germline CDR1 and CDR2 sequences are MNHEY and SVGAGI. Trimming removed 4 bases from V and 10 bases from J; junction bases left unmatched: 5.

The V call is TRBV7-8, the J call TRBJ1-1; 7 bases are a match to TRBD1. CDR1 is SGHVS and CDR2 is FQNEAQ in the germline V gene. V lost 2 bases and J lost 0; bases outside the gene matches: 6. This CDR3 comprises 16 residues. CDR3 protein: CASSLWRDSMNTEAFF. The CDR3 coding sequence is TGTGCCAGCAGCTTATGGAGGGACAGCATGAACACTGAAGCTTTCTTT.

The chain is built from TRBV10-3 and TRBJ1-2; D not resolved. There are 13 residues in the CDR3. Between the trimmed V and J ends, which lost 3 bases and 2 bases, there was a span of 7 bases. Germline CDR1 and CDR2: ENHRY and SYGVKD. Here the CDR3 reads CAISDRVNYGYTF. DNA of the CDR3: TGTGCCATCAGTGATCGGGTGAACTATGGCTACACCTTC.

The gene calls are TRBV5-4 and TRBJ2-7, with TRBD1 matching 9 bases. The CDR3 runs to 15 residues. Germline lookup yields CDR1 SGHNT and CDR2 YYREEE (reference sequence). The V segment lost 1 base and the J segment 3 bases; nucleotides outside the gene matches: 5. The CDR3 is CASSLPGQGIYEQYF. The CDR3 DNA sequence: TGTGCCAGCAGCTTGCCGGGACAGGGCATCTACGAGCAGTACTTC.

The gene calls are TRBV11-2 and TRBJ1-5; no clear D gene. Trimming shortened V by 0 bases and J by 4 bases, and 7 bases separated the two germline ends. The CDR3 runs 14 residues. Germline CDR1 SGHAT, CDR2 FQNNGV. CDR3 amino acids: CASSLDTVNQPQHF. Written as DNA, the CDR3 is TGTGCCAGCAGCTTAGATACAGTAAATCAGCCCCAGCATTTT. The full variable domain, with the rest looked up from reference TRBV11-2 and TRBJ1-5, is EAGVAQSPRYKIIEKRQSVAFWCNPISGHATLYWYQQILGQGPKLLIQFQNNGVVDDSQLPKDRFSAERLKGVDSTLKIQPAKLEDSAVYLCASSLDTVNQPQHFGDGTRLSIL.

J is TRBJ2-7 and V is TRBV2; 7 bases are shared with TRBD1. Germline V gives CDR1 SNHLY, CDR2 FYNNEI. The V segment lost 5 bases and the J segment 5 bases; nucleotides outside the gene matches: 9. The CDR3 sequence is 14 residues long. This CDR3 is CASSPRQGPHEQYF. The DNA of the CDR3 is TGTGCCAGCAGTCCGAGACAGGGTCCGCACGAGCAGTACTTC.

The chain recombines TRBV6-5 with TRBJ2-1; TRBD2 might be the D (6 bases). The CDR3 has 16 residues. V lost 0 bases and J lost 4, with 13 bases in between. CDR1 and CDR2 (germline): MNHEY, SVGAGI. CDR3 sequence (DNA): TGTGCCAGCAGTTACTCGTGGACTACAAAATACAATGAGCAGTTCTTC. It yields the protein CASSYSWTTKYNEQFF.

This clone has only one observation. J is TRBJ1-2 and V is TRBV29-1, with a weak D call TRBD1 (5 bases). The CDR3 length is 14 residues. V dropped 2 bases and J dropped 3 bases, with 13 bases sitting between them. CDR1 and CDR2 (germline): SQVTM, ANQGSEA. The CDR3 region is CSVENPGNYYGYTF. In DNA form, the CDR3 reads TGCAGCGTTGAAAATCCAGGGAATTACTATGGCTACACCTTC.

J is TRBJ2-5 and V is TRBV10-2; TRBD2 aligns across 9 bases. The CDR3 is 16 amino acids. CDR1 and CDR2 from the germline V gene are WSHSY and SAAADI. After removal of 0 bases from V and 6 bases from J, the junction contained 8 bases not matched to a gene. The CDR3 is CASSESGAGGLKTQYF. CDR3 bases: TGCGCCAGCAGTGAGTCGGGGGCGGGGGGGCTGAAGACCCAGTACTTC.

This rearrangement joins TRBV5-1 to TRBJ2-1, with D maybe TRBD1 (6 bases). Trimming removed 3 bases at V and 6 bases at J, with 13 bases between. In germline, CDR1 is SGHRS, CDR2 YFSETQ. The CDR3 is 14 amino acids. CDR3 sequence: CASSSGTRGNEQFF. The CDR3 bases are TGCGCCAGCAGCTCCGGGACAAGGGGCAATGAGCAGTTCTTC.

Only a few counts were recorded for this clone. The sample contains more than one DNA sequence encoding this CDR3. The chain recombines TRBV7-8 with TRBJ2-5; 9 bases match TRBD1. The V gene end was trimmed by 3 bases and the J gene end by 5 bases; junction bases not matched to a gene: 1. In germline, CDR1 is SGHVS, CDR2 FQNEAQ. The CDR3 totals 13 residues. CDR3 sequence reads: CASSLDRGETQYF. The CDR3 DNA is TGTGCCAGCAGCTTGGACAGGGGCGAGACCCAGTACTTC.

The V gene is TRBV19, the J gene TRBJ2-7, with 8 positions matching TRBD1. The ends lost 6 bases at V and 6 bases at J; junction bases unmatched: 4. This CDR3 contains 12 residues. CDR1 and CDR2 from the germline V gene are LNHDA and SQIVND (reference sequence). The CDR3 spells CASRSDRGEQYF. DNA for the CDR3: TGTGCCAGTAGATCCGACAGGGGCGAGCAGTACTTC. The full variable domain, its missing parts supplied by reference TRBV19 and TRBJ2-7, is DGGITQSPKYLFRKEGQNVTLSCEQNLNHDAMYWYRQDPGQGLRLIYYSQIVNDFQKGDIAEGYSVSREKKESFPLTVTSAQKNPTAFYLCASRSDRGEQYFGPGTRLTVT.

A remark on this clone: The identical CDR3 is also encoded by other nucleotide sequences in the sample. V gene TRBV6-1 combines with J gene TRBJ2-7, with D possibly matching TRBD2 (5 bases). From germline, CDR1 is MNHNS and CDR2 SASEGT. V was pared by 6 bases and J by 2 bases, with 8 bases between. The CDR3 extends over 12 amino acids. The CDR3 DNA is TGTGCCAGCAGCGACGGGACCTACGAGCAGTACTTC. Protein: CASSDGTYEQYF.

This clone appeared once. CDR3 sequence: CASSLVGGAYEQYF. CDR3 DNA sequence: TGTGCCAGCAGTTTAGTGGGGGGGGCCTACGAGCAGTACTTC. The chain recombines TRBV28 with TRBJ2-7; 7 nucleotides match TRBD2. Looked up from germline, CDR1 is MDHEN and CDR2 is SYDVKM. The ends lost 2 bases at V and 2 bases at J; junction bases unmatched: 3. The CDR3 has 14 amino acids.